The rows below give T cell receptor beta chains drawn from one sample of a study of blood T cell repertoires in COVID-19. Method: immunoSEQ multiplex PCR; TCRdb's copy keeps in-frame clones and lacks some. Of fewer than 65,000 clones detected, more than 80% appear once; the ten largest clones hold 18%. The sequenced material came from peripheral blood. These receptors originate from a woman in her sixties or seventies with COVID-19, enrolled during active disease. CDR3s include the opening cysteine and the closing phenylalanine or tryptophan. A D gene is named only where the DNA matches it firmly. Expanded clones get a size class; other rows say once, few or many, or leave the size out.

j_call,clone_size,d_call,v_call,cdr3_aa,cdr3_nt
TRBJ1-5,.,.,TRBV28,CASSFAGLSNQPQHF,TGTGCCAGCAGTTTTGCAGGTCTTAGCAATCAGCCCCAGCATTTT
TRBJ1-1,.,.,TRBV6-5,CASSYRGSEAFF,TGTGCCAGCAGTTATAGGGGGTCTGAAGCTTTCTTT
TRBJ2-3,.,TRBD1,TRBV6-5,CASNRGGQDTQYF,TGTGCCAGCAACCGTGGGGGACAGGATACGCAGTATTTT
TRBJ2-7,few,TRBD2,TRBV30,CAWRPGLTFYEQYF,TGTGCCTGGAGACCGGGACTAACCTTCTACGAGCAGTACTTC
TRBJ2-1,.,TRBD1,TRBV19,CASSTTGVAYNEQFF,TGTGCCAGTAGTACGACAGGGGTAGCCTACAATGAGCAGTTCTTC
TRBJ2-7,.,TRBD1,TRBV15,CATSEGQGSSYEQYF,TGTGCCACCAGCGAAGGACAGGGGAGCTCCTACGAGCAGTACTTC
TRBJ2-6,.,.,TRBV6-5,CASGEAGGANVLTF,TGTGCCAGTGGGGAGGCTGGTGGGGCCAACGTCCTGACTTTC
TRBJ1-5,.,.,TRBV30,CAWTDNYSNQPQHF,TGTGCCTGGACCGATAACTATAGCAATCAGCCCCAGCATTTT
TRBJ1-4,.,.,TRBV6-5,CASSYGTEDNEKLFF,TGTGCCAGCAGTTACGGCACAGAAGATAATGAAAAACTGTTTTTT
TRBJ2-1,.,.,TRBV6-4,CASSGAHGDEQFF,TGTGCCAGCAGTGGCGCCCACGGGGATGAGCAGTTCTTC
TRBJ1-1,.,.,TRBV9,CASSVGEDTEAFF,TGTGCCAGCAGCGTAGGTGAGGATACTGAAGCTTTCTTT
TRBJ2-7,.,.,TRBV6-2/TRBV6-3,CASSYDYYGEQYF,TGTGCCAGCAGTTACGACTACTACGGCGAGCAGTACTTC
TRBJ2-7,.,TRBD2,TRBV11-3,CASSWREGFHEQYF,TGTGCCAGCAGCTGGCGGGAGGGGTTCCACGAGCAGTACTTC
TRBJ1-5,few,.,TRBV19,CASSIDSFTGNQPQHF,TGTGCCAGTAGTATAGACTCTTTTACTGGCAATCAGCCCCAGCATTTT
TRBJ2-7,.,.,TRBV6-5,CASSTLALSSYEQYF,TGTGCCAGCAGTACCCTAGCGCTGAGCTCCTACGAGCAGTACTTC
TRBJ1-1,.,TRBD1,TRBV19,CASRMTGENTEAFF,TGTGCCAGTAGGATGACAGGGGAGAACACTGAAGCTTTCTTT
TRBJ1-1,.,.,TRBV28,CAPTPQTGYEAFF,TGTGCCCCCACCCCACAGACGGGGTACGAAGCTTTCTTT
TRBJ1-6,.,.,TRBV4-2,CASSHEDGRDSPLHF,TGTGCCAGCAGCCATGAGGACGGGCGGGACTCACCCCTCCACTTT
TRBJ2-7,.,.,TRBV11-3,CASSLFPGSEQYF,TGTGCCAGCAGCTTATTTCCGGGTTCCGAGCAGTACTTC
TRBJ1-4,.,.,TRBV6-6,CASSYGGINEKLFF,TGTGCCAGCAGTTACGGGGGGATTAATGAAAAACTGTTTTTT
TRBJ2-7,.,.,TRBV5-4,CASSSPAYEQYF,TGTGCCAGCAGCAGTCCAGCCTACGAGCAGTACTTC
TRBJ2-3,.,TRBD2,TRBV30,CARRASGSTDTQYF,TGTGCCAGACGGGCTAGCGGGAGCACAGATACGCAGTATTTT
TRBJ2-3,.,.,TRBV19,CASSIGIREDTQYF,TGTGCCAGTAGTATAGGTATAAGAGAGGATACGCAGTATTTT
TRBJ1-2,.,.,TRBV6-2/TRBV6-3,CASSWRDPRNYGYTF,TGTGCCAGCAGCTGGCGTGACCCGCGGAACTATGGCTACACCTTC
TRBJ1-3,few,.,TRBV4-3,CASSQGSGNTGNTIYF,TGCGCCAGCAGCCAAGGGTCGGGTAATACCGGAAACACCATATATTTT
TRBJ2-2,.,.,TRBV30,CAWSPLLNTGELFF,TGTGCCTGGAGTCCCCTCCTTAACACCGGGGAGCTGTTTTTT
TRBJ1-6,.,TRBD1,TRBV11-1,CASSTRDRVYSPLHF,TGTGCCAGCAGCACCCGGGACAGGGTGTATTCACCCCTCCACTTT
TRBJ1-2,.,.,TRBV6-2/TRBV6-3,CASSYTAGYGYTF,TGTGCCAGCAGTTACACCGCAGGCTATGGCTACACCTTC
TRBJ1-1,once,TRBD1,TRBV7-9,CASSPTGVGTEAFF,TGTGCCAGCAGCCCGACAGGGGTTGGCACTGAAGCTTTCTTT
TRBJ1-5,once,.,TRBV18,CASSTGGESNQPQHF,TGTGCCAGCTCAACCGGGGGGGAAAGCAATCAGCCCCAGCATTTT
TRBJ2-1,.,TRBD2,TRBV24-1,CATTQGGSGTYNEQFF,TGTGCCACCACCCAAGGAGGTAGCGGGACCTACAATGAGCAGTTCTTC
TRBJ1-3,.,.,TRBV5-3,CARSPGGALGNTIYF,TGTGCCAGAAGCCCCGGGGGGGCTCTCGGAAACACCATATATTTT
TRBJ1-1,.,.,TRBV19,CASISGIEAFF,TGTGCCAGTATATCCGGGATTGAAGCTTTCTTT
TRBJ2-1,.,.,TRBV10-2,CASSATGEPYNEQFF,TGCGCCAGCAGTGCTACGGGAGAACCATACAATGAGCAGTTCTTC
TRBJ1-5,once,.,TRBV7-9,CASSLGPGSNQPQHF,TGTGCCAGCAGCTTAGGTCCGGGGAGCAATCAGCCCCAGCATTTT
TRBJ1-1,.,.,TRBV28,CASSFRGITEAFF,TGTGCCAGCAGTTTTCGGGGGATAACTGAAGCTTTCTTT
TRBJ1-5,.,.,TRBV28,CASSFAEDYSNQPQHF,TGTGCCAGCAGTTTCGCAGAGGATTATAGCAATCAGCCCCAGCATTTT
TRBJ2-7,.,.,TRBV7-2,CASSLASGKYEQYF,TGTGCCAGCAGCTTAGCGTCGGGGAAGTACGAGCAGTACTTC
TRBJ2-7,.,TRBD2,TRBV30,CAWGGLELAEQYF,TGTGCCTGGGGGGGACTAGAGTTGGCCGAGCAGTACTTC
TRBJ2-1,.,.,TRBV11-3,CASSPRGDYNEQFF,TGTGCCAGCAGCCCCCGAGGTGACTACAATGAGCAGTTCTTC
TRBJ2-7,few,.,TRBV30,CAWSVGRTYEQYF,TGTGCCTGGAGTGTCGGGAGAACCTACGAGCAGTACTTC
TRBJ2-4,.,TRBD2,TRBV18,CASSLRTSGRENIQYF,TGTGCCAGCTCCCTAAGGACTAGCGGGAGGGAAAACATTCAGTACTTC
TRBJ2-5,.,TRBD1,TRBV7-9,CASSSGQGVRETQYF,TGTGCCAGCAGCTCAGGACAGGGGGTCAGGGAGACCCAGTACTTC
TRBJ1-2,.,TRBD1,TRBV4-1,CASSQVDRDNNYGYTF,TGCGCCAGCAGCCAGGTCGACAGGGATAATAACTATGGCTACACCTTC
TRBJ2-7,.,TRBD2,TRBV10-1,CASSDSGNSGINEQYF,TGCGCCAGCAGTGACTCCGGAAATAGCGGGATAAACGAGCAGTACTTC